The 22 T cell receptor beta chains presented below share a single source sample, sequenced in a study of a mutant IDH1 vaccine in newly diagnosed glioma. Profiled with immunoSEQ multiplex PCR; TCRdb holds only in-frame clones, not every one. The table has about 54,000 clones, about 86% seen once. Their target antigens are unknown. Time point in this sample: week 35, safety follow-up. Alongside topical imiquimod, each dose of vaccine comprised 300 ug of mutant IDH1 20-mer peptide. The source was PBMCs, collected from a glioma patient whose treatment included an IDH1 peptide vaccine. All receptors derive from a middle-aged man with glioma.

The chain joins TRBV15 to TRBJ1-4; the D gene is possibly TRBD1 (5 bases). Looked up from germline, CDR1 is LNHNV and CDR2 is YYDKDF (reference sequence). The V end was cut by 0 bases, the J end by 8 bases, with 13 bases between. CDR3 size: 15 residues. This CDR3 is CATSRDGQGREKLFF. The DNA for the CDR3 is TGTGCCACCAGCAGAGATGGGCAGGGCCGCGAAAAACTGTTTTTT. Using reference TRBV15 and TRBJ1-4 for the parts outside the CDR3, the full variable domain is DAMVIQNPRYQVTQFGKPVTLSCSQTLNHNVMYWYQQKSSQAPKLLFHYYDKDFNNEADTPDNFQSRRPNTSFCFLDIRSPGLGDTAMYLCATSRDGQGREKLFFGSGTQLSVL.

The V gene is TRBV20-1, the J gene TRBJ2-1; D gene uncertain. The V end was cut by 4 bases, the J end by 13 bases, with 14 bases between. Germline V gives CDR1 DFQATT, CDR2 SNEGSKA (reference sequence). This CDR3 has 11 amino acids. CDR3 residues: CSAKDTGYQFF. The DNA for the CDR3 is TGCAGTGCTAAAGACACTGGATACCAGTTCTTC.

CDR3 nucleotides: TGCGCCAGCAGCTTGGGGGCTAGCGATGAGCAGTTCTTC. Translation gives CASSLGASDEQFF. V is TRBV5-1 and J is TRBJ2-1, with a weak D call TRBD2 (6 bases). Trimming stripped 0 bases from V and 8 bases from J, with 9 bases between. Germline CDR1 is SGHRS and CDR2 is YFSETQ. The CDR3 loop spans 13 amino acids.

The chain joins TRBV18 to TRBJ2-2; the D gene is possibly TRBD1 (7 bases). V lost 2 bases and J lost 6, with 16 bases in between. The CDR3 extends over 16 amino acids. Germline CDR1 is KGHSH and CDR2 is LQKENI. DNA of the CDR3: TGTGCCAGCTCACCAAGAAGTCAGGGGGGTCCCGGGGAGCTGTTTTTT. Protein sequence: CASSPRSQGGPGELFF.

This clone was observed once. This chain uses TRBV18 with TRBJ2-3, with a possible D match to TRBD2 (5 bases). In germline, CDR1 is KGHSH, CDR2 LQKENI. V lost 6 bases, J lost 6 bases, and 13 bases lay in between. This CDR3 is 13 amino acids long. Here the CDR3 DNA reads TGTGCCAGCTCTCCGGGGAACCCGGATACGCAGTATTTT. It translates to CASSPGNPDTQYF.

The V and J genes are TRBV11-1 and TRBJ2-7, with 14 bases fitting TRBD2. CDR1 and CDR2 from the germline V gene are SGHAT and FQDESV (reference sequence). The V segment lost 10 bases and the J segment 6 bases; nucleotides outside the gene matches: 2. CDR3 length: 12 residues. CDR3 sequence reads: CATGLAGVEQYF. The DNA of the CDR3 is TGTGCCACGGGACTAGCGGGAGTCGAGCAGTACTTC.

Comments on this clone: Other DNA sequences of this sample code for an identical CDR3. The V gene is TRBV28, the J gene TRBJ1-5; D uncertain. The CDR3 extends over 14 amino acids. Trimming stripped 2 bases from V and 1 base from J, with 6 bases between. Germline loops: CDR1 MDHEN, CDR2 SYDVKM. The CDR3 spells CASSLIGSNQPQHF. The DNA of the CDR3 is TGTGCCAGCAGTTTAATAGGGAGCAATCAGCCCCAGCATTTT.

The chain employs TRBV10-3 and TRBJ2-1; TRBD2 aligns across 7 bases. There are 12 residues in the CDR3. Germline V gene data show CDR1 as ENHRY and CDR2 as SYGVKD. J was trimmed by 8 bases and V by 6 bases; bases with no gene match: 4. In DNA form, the CDR3 reads TGTGCCATCAGCAGTACTAGCGATGAGCAGTTCTTC. This codes for CAISSTSDEQFF.

The chain couples TRBV5-1 to TRBJ1-4; 8 nucleotides match TRBD1. Germline V CDR1 and CDR2: SGHRS, YFSETQ. Unmatched junction bases numbered 4, after V lost 3 bases and J lost 3 bases. The CDR3 loop spans 15 amino acids. DNA for the CDR3: TGCGCCAGCAGCTCCAGACAGGGGCCTAATGAAAAACTGTTTTTT. This sequence encodes CASSSRQGPNEKLFF.

This clone was observed a few times. This sequence joins TRBV29-1 and TRBJ1-1; D is unclear. Trimming removed 4 bases at V and 1 base at J, with 4 bases between. The CDR3 covers 11 residues. Per the germline V gene, CDR1 is SQVTM and CDR2 is ANQGSEA. The CDR3 coding sequence is TGCAGCGTTGTAAAGAACACTGAAGCTTTCTTT. Residues: CSVVKNTEAFF. The full variable domain, in which reference TRBV29-1 and TRBJ1-1 provide the parts outside the CDR3, is SAVISQKPSRDICQRGTSLTIQCQVDSQVTMMFWYRQQPGQSLTLIATANQGSEATYESGFVIDKFPISRPNLTFSTLTVSNMSPEDSSIYLCSVVKNTEAFFGQGTRLTVV.

The chain joins TRBV19 to TRBJ1-5, with D unclear. CDR3 length: 15 residues. The ends were cut back, 0 bases at V and 5 bases at J, with 11 bases in the middle. Germline values: CDR1 LNHDA, CDR2 SQIVND (reference sequence). The CDR3 sequence: CASSIDSGTYQPQHF. CDR3 DNA sequence: TGTGCCAGTAGTATAGATAGCGGCACCTATCAGCCCCAGCATTTT.

The chain employs TRBV10-3 and TRBJ1-1, with 10 positions matching TRBD1. The CDR3 covers 15 residues. The germline CDR1 and CDR2 sequences are ENHRY and SYGVKD. Trimming removed 4 bases from V and 7 bases from J; junction bases left unmatched: 9. The CDR3 loop reads CAISGGTGDSVEAFF. For the CDR3, the DNA is TGTGCCATCAGTGGTGGGACAGGGGATTCTGTTGAAGCTTTCTTT.

The chain employs TRBV28 and TRBJ2-7, with 7 bases fitting TRBD2. The CDR3 loop spans 14 amino acids. The junction had 5 bases not matched to a gene; V was cut back by 3 bases and J by 3 bases. Germline V CDR1 and CDR2: MDHEN, SYDVKM. The CDR3 DNA sequence: TGTGCCAGCAGTTTTGGTGGCGGGAGCTACGAGCAGTACTTC. Translated, it gives CASSFGGGSYEQYF.

This chain joins TRBV7-3 and TRBJ2-7; 7 bases agree with TRBD1. Germline V gives CDR1 SGHTA, CDR2 FQGTGA. CDR3 size: 12 residues. V lost 6 bases and J lost 2; bases outside the gene matches: 1. CDR3 sequence: CASRGTAYEQYF. As DNA, the CDR3 is TGTGCCAGCAGGGGGACAGCCTACGAGCAGTACTTC.

The chain employs TRBV13 and TRBJ1-3, with a weak D call TRBD1 (5 bases). V was clipped by 5 bases and J by 0 bases, with 14 bases between them. CDR1 and CDR2 from the germline V gene are PRHDT and FYEKMQ (reference sequence). The CDR3 sequence is 16 residues long. The CDR3 is CASSRGMGGSGNTIYF. The CDR3 DNA is TGTGCCAGCAGCCGGGGCATGGGGGGCTCTGGAAACACCATATATTTT.

The J gene is TRBJ2-7, the V gene TRBV28; 9 positions match TRBD1. Germline CDR1 reads MDHEN; CDR2 reads SYDVKM. V lost 7 bases to trimming and J lost 7 bases; unmatched junction nucleotides: 11. This CDR3 has 14 amino acids. The CDR3 coding sequence is TGTGCCAGCACCTTAACGGGGACAGGGAAAGAGCAGTACTTC. This translates into CASTLTGTGKEQYF.

V usage is TRBV5-6 and J usage is TRBJ2-7, with a tentative D call TRBD1 (5 bases). This CDR3 contains 13 residues. Trimming cost V 0 bases and J 2 bases, with 6 bases left between them. CDR1 is SGHDT and CDR2 is YYEEEE in the germline V gene. CDR3 amino acids: CASSLGTTYEQYF. The CDR3 nucleotides are TGTGCCAGCAGCTTGGGGACAACCTACGAGCAGTACTTC.

This sequence joins TRBV7-2 and TRBJ1-1; TRBD1 matches at 7 bases. Germline V gene sequence: CDR1 SGHTA, CDR2 FQGNSA. The length of the CDR3 is 16 residues. The J segment lost 11 bases and the V segment lost 5 bases, leaving 20 bases of the junction unmatched. The CDR3 bases are TGTGCCAGCAGCCTTGGCGGGACAGTCTTTGGAAAGGGGGCTTTCTTT. Its protein product is CASSLGGTVFGKGAFF.

V gene TRBV27 combines with J gene TRBJ2-7; D unresolved. Germline CDR1 is MNHEY and CDR2 is SMNVEV (reference sequence). Trimming shortened V by 2 bases and J by 0 bases, and 5 bases separated the two germline ends. The CDR3 is made up of 13 amino acids. The CDR3 spells CASSLQNSYEQYF. In nucleotides, the CDR3 is TGTGCCAGCAGTTTACAGAACTCCTACGAGCAGTACTTC.

V gene TRBV18 combines with J gene TRBJ2-7, with D tentatively TRBD1 (5 bases). The CDR3 is 14 amino acids. CDR1 and CDR2 from the germline V gene are KGHSH and LQKENI. The V end lost 2 bases, the J end lost 3 bases, and 11 bases lay between the germline ends. The CDR3 here is CASSPRQSFYEQYF. The DNA for the CDR3 is TGTGCCAGCTCACCAAGACAGAGCTTCTACGAGCAGTACTTC.

The genes are TRBV2 and TRBJ1-2, with D perhaps TRBD1 (5 bases). CDR3 length: 16 residues. Germline loops: CDR1 SNHLY, CDR2 FYNNEI. Trimming removed 6 bases at V and 4 bases at J, with 21 bases between. In DNA, the CDR3 is TGTGCCAGCAGAGCCAACGTAGGGGTTTTGGGCTATGGCTACACCTTC. It is translated as CASRANVGVLGYGYTF.

The rearrangement uses TRBV6-5 and TRBJ2-1; TRBD1 or TRBD2 may be the D gene (5 bases each). Germline CDR1 is MNHEY and CDR2 is SVGAGI. V dropped 4 bases and J dropped 4 bases, with 14 bases sitting between them. The CDR3 sequence is 15 residues long. The CDR3 region is CASSFSGTSYNEQFF. CDR3 DNA sequence: TGTGCCAGCAGTTTCTCCGGGACCAGTTACAATGAGCAGTTCTTC.